This T cell receptor beta chain was captured in a study of blood T cell repertoires in COVID-19. Study overall: The samples span acute and convalescent COVID-19 from the United States, Italy and Spain. Nucleic acid was either cDNA or gDNA, and it came from T cells, B-cell-depleted T cells, or PBMCs.

There are a few counts of this clone. The germline gives CDR1 SEHNR, CDR2 FQNEAQ (reference sequence). The V segment lost 4 bases and the J segment 5 bases; nucleotides outside the gene matches: 12. The CDR3 is made up of 17 amino acids. Study processing details: Scientists estimated how many nucleated cells there were by amplifying reference gene primers. Measured with immunoSEQ multiplex PCR; TCRdb has only the in-frame clones, and not every one. From that table come the V and J calls and clone size; the DNA was used to work out D and trimming. Of roughly 100,000 clones listed, roughly 87% are singletons.

V is TRBV7-9 and J is TRBJ2-2; 8 bases are a match to TRBD2. The sequence came from a human donor in a cohort sampled during active COVID-19. Material for sequencing was peripheral blood. CDR3 bases: TGTGCCAGCAGCTCCCTTTATAGCGGGAAGGGAACCGGGGAGCTGTTTTTT. Its translation: CASSSLYSGKGTGELFF.